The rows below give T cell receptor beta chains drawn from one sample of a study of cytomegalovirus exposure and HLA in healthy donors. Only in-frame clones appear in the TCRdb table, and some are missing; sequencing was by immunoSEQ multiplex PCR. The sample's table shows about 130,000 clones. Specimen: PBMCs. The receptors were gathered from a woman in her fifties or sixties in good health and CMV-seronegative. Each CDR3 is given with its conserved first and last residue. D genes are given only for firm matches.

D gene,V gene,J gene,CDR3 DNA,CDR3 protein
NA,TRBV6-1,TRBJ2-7,TGTGCCAGCACGGTTTCCTTCTCCTACGAGCAGTACTTC,CASTVSFSYEQYF
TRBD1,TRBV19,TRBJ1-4,TGTGCCAGTAGTCCGGGACAGATGTTCTTTAATGAAAAACTGTTTTTT,CASSPGQMFFNEKLFF
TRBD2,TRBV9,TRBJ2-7,TGTGCCAGCAGCGCAGCCCCCGGGGGACTAGCGGGAGATAACGAGCAGTACTTC,CASSAAPGGLAGDNEQYF
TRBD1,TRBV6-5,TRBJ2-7,TGTGCCAGCAGCTCAGGGACAGGGGGCTACGAGCAGTACTTC,CASSSGTGGYEQYF
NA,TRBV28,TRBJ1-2,TGTGCCAGCAGTTCGGGACTCTCCTATGGCTACACCTTC,CASSSGLSYGYTF
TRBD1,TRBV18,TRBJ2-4,TGTGCCAGCTCACAAACAGGGGGAGGTCTAGCCAAAAACATTCAGTACTTC,CASSQTGGGLAKNIQYF
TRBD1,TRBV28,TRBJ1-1,TGTGCCAGCAGTCAAACCCGACAGGGAAACACTGAAGCTTTCTTT,CASSQTRQGNTEAFF
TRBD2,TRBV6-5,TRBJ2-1,TGTGCCAGCAGTCCCGGGGGGGCCTACAATGAGCAGTTCTTC,CASSPGGAYNEQFF
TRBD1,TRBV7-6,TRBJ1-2,TGTGCCAGCAGCCGAATACAGGGGGCAGCTGTCTACACCTTC,CASSRIQGAAVYTF
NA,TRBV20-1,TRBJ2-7,TGCAGTGCTAGCCGGGAGAGCGAGCAGTACTTC,CSASRESEQYF
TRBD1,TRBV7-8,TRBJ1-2,TGTGCCAGCAGCCCAACGGACAGGGGGTGGGATGGCTACACCTTC,CASSPTDRGWDGYTF